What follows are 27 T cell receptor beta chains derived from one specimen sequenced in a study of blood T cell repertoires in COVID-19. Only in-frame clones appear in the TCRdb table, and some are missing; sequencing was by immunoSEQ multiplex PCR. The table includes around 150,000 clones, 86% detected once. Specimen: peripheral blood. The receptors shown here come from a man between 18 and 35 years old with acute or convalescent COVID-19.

The CDR3 nucleotides are TGTGCCATCAGTGGATCGGCGGGGGAGGGCAATGAGCAGTTCTTC. Translated: CAISGSAGEGNEQFF. The V and J genes are TRBV10-3 and TRBJ2-1, with 7 bases aligning to TRBD2. CDR3 length equals 15 residues. Trimming took 4 bases from V and 6 from J; bases not matched to a gene: 9. The germline V gene has CDR1 ENHRY and CDR2 SYGVKD.

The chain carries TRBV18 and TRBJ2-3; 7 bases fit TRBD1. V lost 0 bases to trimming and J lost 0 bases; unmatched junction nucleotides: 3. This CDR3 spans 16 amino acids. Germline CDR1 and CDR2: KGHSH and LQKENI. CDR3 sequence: CASSPPTGQSTDTQYF. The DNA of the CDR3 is TGTGCCAGCTCACCACCAACGGGACAGAGCACAGATACGCAGTATTTT.

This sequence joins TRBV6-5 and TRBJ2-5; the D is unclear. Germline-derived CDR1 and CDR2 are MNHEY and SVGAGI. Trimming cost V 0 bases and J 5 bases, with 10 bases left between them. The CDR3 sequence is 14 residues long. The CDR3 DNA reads TGTGCCAGCAGTTACTCGACCACGAGGGAGACCCAGTACTTC. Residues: CASSYSTTRETQYF.

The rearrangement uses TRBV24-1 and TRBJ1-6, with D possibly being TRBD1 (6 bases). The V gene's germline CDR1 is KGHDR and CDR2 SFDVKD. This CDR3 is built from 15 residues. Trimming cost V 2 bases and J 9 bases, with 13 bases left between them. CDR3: CATSDSGVAGSPLHF. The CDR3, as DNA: TGTGCCACCAGTGATTCAGGGGTTGCTGGTTCACCCCTCCACTTT.

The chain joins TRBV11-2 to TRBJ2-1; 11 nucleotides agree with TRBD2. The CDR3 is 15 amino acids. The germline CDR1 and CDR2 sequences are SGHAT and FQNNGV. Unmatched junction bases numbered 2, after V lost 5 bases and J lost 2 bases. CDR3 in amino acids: CASSALAGAYNEQFF. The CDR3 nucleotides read TGTGCCAGCAGCGCACTAGCGGGGGCCTACAATGAGCAGTTCTTC.

The CDR3 is CASSAGTELLGNTIYF. CDR3 DNA: TGTGCCAGCAGCGCAGGGACAGAACTACTTGGAAACACCATATATTTT. The chain links TRBV5-4 to TRBJ1-3, with TRBD1 identical over 7 bases. After removal of 4 bases from V and 3 bases from J, the junction contained 10 bases not matched to a gene. CDR1 SGHNT and CDR2 YYREEE come from the germline V gene (reference sequence). This CDR3 is built from 16 residues.

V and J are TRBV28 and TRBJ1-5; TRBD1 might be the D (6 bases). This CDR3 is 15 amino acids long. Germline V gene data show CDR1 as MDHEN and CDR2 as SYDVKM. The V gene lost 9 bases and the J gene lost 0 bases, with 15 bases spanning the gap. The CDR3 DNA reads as TGTGCCAGTCAAAGGGGGGGTACTAGCAATCAGCCCCAGCATTTT. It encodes CASQRGGTSNQPQHF.

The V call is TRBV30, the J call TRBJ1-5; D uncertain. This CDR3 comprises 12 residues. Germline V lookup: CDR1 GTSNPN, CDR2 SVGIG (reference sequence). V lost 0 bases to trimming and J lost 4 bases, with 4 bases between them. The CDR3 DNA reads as TGTGCCTGGAGTGTCAGTAATCAGCCCCAGCATTTT. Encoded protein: CAWSVSNQPQHF.

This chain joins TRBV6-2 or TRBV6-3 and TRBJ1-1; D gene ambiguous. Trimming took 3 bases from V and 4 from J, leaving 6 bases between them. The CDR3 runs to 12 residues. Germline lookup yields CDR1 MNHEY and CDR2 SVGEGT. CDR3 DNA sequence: TGTGCCAGCAGTTATATATCCACTGAAGCTTTCTTT. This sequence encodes CASSYISTEAFF.

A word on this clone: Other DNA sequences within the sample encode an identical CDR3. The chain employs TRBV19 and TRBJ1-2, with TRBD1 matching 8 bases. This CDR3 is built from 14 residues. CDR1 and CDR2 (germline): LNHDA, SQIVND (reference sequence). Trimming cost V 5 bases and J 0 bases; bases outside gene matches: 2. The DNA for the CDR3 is TGTGCCAGTAGTCAACAGGGGGCTAACTATGGCTACACCTTC. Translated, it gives CASSQQGANYGYTF.

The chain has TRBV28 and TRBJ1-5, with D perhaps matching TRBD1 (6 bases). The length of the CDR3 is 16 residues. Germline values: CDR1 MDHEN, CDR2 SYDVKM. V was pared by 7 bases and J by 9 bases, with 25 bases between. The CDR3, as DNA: TGTGCCAGCATCGCGCGGGGGGCTCGTACTTCCCGGCCCCAGCATTTT. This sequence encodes CASIARGARTSRPQHF.

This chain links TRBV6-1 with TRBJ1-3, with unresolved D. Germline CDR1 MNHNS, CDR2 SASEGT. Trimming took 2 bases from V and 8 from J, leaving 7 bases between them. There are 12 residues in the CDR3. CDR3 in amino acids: CASSEILDTIYF. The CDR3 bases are TGTGCCAGCAGTGAAATCTTAGACACCATATATTTT.

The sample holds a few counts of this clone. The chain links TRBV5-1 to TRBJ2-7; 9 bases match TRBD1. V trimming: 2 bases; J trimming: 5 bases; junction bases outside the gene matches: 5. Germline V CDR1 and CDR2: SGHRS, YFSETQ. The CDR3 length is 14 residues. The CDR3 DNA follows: TGCGCCAGCAGCTTCGGGACAGGGTCAAACGAGCAGTACGTC. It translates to CASSFGTGSNEQYV.

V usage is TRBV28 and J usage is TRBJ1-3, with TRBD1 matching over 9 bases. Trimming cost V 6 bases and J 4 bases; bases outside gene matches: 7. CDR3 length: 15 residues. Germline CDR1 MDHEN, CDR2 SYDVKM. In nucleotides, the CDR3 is TGTGCCAGCAGACTAACAGGGGGCAGCGGAAACACCATATATTTT. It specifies CASRLTGGSGNTIYF.

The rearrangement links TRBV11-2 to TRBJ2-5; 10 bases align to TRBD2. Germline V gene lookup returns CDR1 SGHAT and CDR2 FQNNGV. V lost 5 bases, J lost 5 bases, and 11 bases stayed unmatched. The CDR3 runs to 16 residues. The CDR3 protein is CASSPYRSGGAETQYF. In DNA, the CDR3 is TGTGCCAGCAGCCCCTATCGGAGCGGGGGGGCGGAGACCCAGTACTTC.

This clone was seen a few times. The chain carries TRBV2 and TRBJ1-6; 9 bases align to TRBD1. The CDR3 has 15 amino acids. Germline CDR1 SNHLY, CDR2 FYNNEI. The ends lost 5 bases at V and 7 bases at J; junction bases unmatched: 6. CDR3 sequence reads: CASSSGQGRNSPLHF. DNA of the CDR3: TGTGCCAGCAGTTCAGGACAGGGGCGGAATTCACCCCTCCACTTT.

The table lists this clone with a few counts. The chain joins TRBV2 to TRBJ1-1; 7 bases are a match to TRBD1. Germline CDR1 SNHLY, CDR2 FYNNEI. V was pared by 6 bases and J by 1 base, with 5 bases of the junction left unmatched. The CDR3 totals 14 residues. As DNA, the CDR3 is TGTGCCAGCAGAGCCAGGGGGAGGAACACTGAAGCTTTCTTT. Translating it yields CASRARGRNTEAFF. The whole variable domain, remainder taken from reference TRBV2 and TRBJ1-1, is EPEVTQTPSHQVTQMGQEVILRCVPISNHLYFYWYRQILGQKVEFLVSFYNNEISEKSEIFDDQFSVERPDGSNFTLKIRSTKLEDSAMYFCASRARGRNTEAFFGQGTRLTVV.

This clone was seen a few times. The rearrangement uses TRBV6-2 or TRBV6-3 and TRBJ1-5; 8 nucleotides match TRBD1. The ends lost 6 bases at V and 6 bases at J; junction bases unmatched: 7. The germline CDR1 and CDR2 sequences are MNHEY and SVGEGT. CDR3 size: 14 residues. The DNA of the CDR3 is TGTGCCAGCAGCCCGGACAGGGCCACTCAGCCCCAGCATTTT. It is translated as CASSPDRATQPQHF.

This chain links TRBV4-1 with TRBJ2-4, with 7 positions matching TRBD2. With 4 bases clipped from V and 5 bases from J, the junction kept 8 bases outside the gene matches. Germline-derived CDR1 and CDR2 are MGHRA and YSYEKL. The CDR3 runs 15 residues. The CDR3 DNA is TGCGCCAGCAGCCCCGGAGCGGGATGGGAAAACATTCAGTACTTC. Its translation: CASSPGAGWENIQYF.

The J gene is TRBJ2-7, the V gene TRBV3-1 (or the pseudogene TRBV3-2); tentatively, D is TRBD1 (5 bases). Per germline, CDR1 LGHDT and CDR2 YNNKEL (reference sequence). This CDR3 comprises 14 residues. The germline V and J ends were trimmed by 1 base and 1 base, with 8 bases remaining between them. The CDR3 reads CASSQGQLSYEQYV. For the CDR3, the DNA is TGTGCCAGCAGCCAAGGACAGTTATCCTACGAGCAGTACGTC.

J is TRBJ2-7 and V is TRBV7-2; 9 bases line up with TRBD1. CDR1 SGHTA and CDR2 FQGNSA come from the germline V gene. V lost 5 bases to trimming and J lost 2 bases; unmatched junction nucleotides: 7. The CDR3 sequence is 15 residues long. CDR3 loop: CASSPQTGGAYEQYV. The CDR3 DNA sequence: TGTGCCAGCAGCCCCCAGACAGGGGGAGCCTACGAGCAGTACGTC.

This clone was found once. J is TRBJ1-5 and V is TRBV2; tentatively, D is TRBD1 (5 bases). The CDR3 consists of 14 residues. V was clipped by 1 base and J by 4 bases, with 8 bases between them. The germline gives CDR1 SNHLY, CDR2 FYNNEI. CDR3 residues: CASSEVRGNQPQHF. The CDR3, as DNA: TGTGCCAGCAGTGAAGTTAGGGGAAATCAGCCCCAGCATTTT.

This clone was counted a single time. CDR3 DNA: TGTGCCTGGAGTGTACTAATGGGGGCTGCTGCAACTAATGAAAAACTGTTTTTT. As protein: CAWSVLMGAAATNEKLFF. The chain combines TRBV30 with TRBJ1-4; perhaps TRBD1 as D (6 bases). Deletions cut 0 bases from V and 0 bases from J, with 17 bases between. This CDR3 comprises 18 residues. Germline values: CDR1 GTSNPN, CDR2 SVGIG (reference sequence).

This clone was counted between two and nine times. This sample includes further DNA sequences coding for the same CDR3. CDR3 residues: CASSEGGYTGELFF. For the CDR3, the DNA is TGTGCCAGCAGTGAGGGAGGGTACACCGGGGAGCTGTTTTTT. The V and J genes are TRBV6-1 and TRBJ2-2, with 7 bases lining up with TRBD2. Germline V gene data show CDR1 as MNHNS and CDR2 as SASEGT. The J segment lost 3 bases and the V segment lost 3 bases, leaving 1 base of the junction unmatched. The CDR3 contains 14 residues.

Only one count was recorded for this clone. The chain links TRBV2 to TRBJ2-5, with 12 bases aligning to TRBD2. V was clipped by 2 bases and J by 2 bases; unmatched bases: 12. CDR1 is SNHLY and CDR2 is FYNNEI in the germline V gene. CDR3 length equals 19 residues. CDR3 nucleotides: TGTGCCAGCAGTGAATATGGTCTAGCGGGGGGGGCCTCACAAGAGACCCAGTACTTC. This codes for CASSEYGLAGGASQETQYF.

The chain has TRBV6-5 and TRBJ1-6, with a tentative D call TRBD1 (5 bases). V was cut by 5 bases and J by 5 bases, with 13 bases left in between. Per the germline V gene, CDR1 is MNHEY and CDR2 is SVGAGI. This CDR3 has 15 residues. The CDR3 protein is CASSPKGLNNSPLHF. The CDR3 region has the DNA TGTGCCAGCAGTCCTAAGGGACTCAATAATTCACCCCTCCACTTT.

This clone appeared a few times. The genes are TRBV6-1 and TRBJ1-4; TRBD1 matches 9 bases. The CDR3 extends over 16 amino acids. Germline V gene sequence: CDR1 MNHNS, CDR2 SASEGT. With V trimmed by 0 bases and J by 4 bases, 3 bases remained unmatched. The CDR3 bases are TGTGCCAGCAGTGAAGCGCCGGGACAGGGTAATGAAAAACTGTTTTTT. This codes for CASSEAPGQGNEKLFF.